The 8 T cell receptor beta chains reported below all come from one sample, sequenced in a study of T cells in localized non-small cell lung cancer. TCRdb keeps only in-frame clones here, not all; method: immunoSEQ multiplex PCR. In the table there are 75,000 to 90,000 clones, 80% to 90% of which are singletons. Specimen: peripheral blood, collected before any cancer treatment. The source is a man aged 35 to 69 with stage I lung adenocarcinoma.

The J gene is TRBJ1-2, the V gene TRBV27; D not certain. V was trimmed by 4 bases and J by 4 bases, leaving 13 bases between them. CDR1 and CDR2 (germline): MNHEY, SMNVEV (reference sequence). The CDR3 covers 14 residues. This CDR3 reads CASSSSQGFYGYTF. CDR3 coding DNA: TGTGCCAGCAGTTCGAGTCAAGGGTTCTATGGCTACACCTTC.

This chain uses TRBV5-3 with TRBJ2-6, with 9 positions matching TRBD1. TRBV5-3 has ORF status, its function being uncertain. The CDR3 runs to 16 residues. The trim removed 4 bases at V and 2 bases at J, leaving 4 bases unmatched. The CDR3 reads CARSTGQGTGANVLTF. CDR3 bases: TGTGCCAGAAGCACGGGACAGGGTACTGGGGCCAACGTCCTGACTTTC.

The gene calls are TRBV7-8 and TRBJ2-2; TRBD1 might be the D (7 bases). V lost 4 bases and J 7 bases, leaving 13 bases between the germline ends. The CDR3 contains 14 residues. CDR1 is SGHVS and CDR2 is FQNEAQ in the germline V gene. The CDR3 DNA follows: TGTGCCAGCAGCTGGGGAGGACAGGTCGGGGAGCTGTTTTTT. This encodes CASSWGGQVGELFF. Combining the CDR3 with reference TRBV7-8 and TRBJ2-2 gives the whole variable domain GAGVSQSPRYKVAKRGQDVALRCDPISGHVSLFWYQQALGQGPEFLTYFQNEAQLDKSGLPSDRFFAERPEGSVSTLKIQRTQQEDSAVYLCASSWGGQVGELFFGEGSRLTVL.

The chain combines TRBV7-6 with TRBJ2-1; TRBD2 agrees at 12 bases. Trimming cost V 2 bases and J 5 bases; bases outside gene matches: 10. Germline-derived CDR1 and CDR2 are SGHVS and FNYEAQ. The CDR3 has 18 amino acids. The CDR3 reads CASSLRTSGNYLNNEQFF. The CDR3 DNA is TGTGCCAGCAGCTTAAGGACTAGCGGGAACTACCTCAACAATGAGCAGTTCTTC.

This clone turned up a few times. This rearrangement joins TRBV10-3 to TRBJ2-7; no firm D call. V was shortened by 0 bases and J by 3 bases, with 12 bases between the two germline ends. CDR1 ENHRY and CDR2 SYGVKD come from the germline V gene. This CDR3 region has 15 residues. CDR3 in amino acids: CAISESTGWDYEQYF. The CDR3 nucleotides are TGTGCCATCAGTGAGTCTACTGGGTGGGACTACGAGCAGTACTTC.

This clone was observed a single time. The J gene is TRBJ2-3, the V gene TRBV9, with no clear D. V was cut by 0 bases and J by 2 bases, with 10 bases left in between. Germline loops: CDR1 SGDLS, CDR2 YYNGEE. The CDR3 loop spans 15 amino acids. DNA for the CDR3: TGTGCCAGCAGCGTAGTGCCACTCCTCACAGATACGCAGTATTTT. Translation: CASSVVPLLTDTQYF.

The rearrangement uses TRBV9 and TRBJ2-5, with 8 bases aligning to TRBD1. This CDR3 is built from 15 residues. The germline V gene encodes CDR1 SGDLS and CDR2 YYNGEE. The J segment lost 3 bases and the V segment lost 4 bases, leaving 8 bases of the junction unmatched. In DNA form, the CDR3 reads TGTGCCAGCAGCATTAGGACAGGGAGCGAAGAGACCCAGTACTTC. Translating gives CASSIRTGSEETQYF.

This clone was seen more than once but under ten times. The chain combines TRBV9 with TRBJ1-1; D may be TRBD1 (5 bases). The germline V and J ends were trimmed by 4 bases and 1 base, with 14 bases remaining between them. The CDR3 runs to 15 residues. Germline V gene sequence: CDR1 SGDLS, CDR2 YYNGEE. Written as DNA, the CDR3 is TGTGCCAGCAGCCCCCGGGGGAACCCGAACACTGAAGCTTTCTTT. It translates to CASSPRGNPNTEAFF.